The 6 T cell receptor beta chains in this list originate from one sample, sequenced in a study of T-cell reconstitution after alpha-beta-depleted transplantation in children. The TCRbeta library was prepared with unique molecular identifiers. TCRdb passed the PCR reads through MiXCR, listing each CDR3 protein once. The data show tens of thousands of distinct CDR3 sequences, less than 6% seen once. Sequencing used PBMCs, mostly from graft donor cells, obtained 60 days after TCRalphabeta/CD19-depleted stem cell transplant. These receptor sequences come from a female patient aged 2-15 years who had a stem cell transplant for aplastic anemia, so the T cells may come from the graft donor.

This clonotype was observed at least ten times. As DNA, the CDR3 is TGTGCCAGCAGCTCTCGACAGGGAAACACCATATATTTT. Amino acid sequence: CASSSRQGNTIYF. The rearrangement links TRBV7-3 to TRBJ1-3, with D tentatively TRBD1 (5 bases). Germline assignment: CDR1 SGHTA and CDR2 FQGTGA. With 4 bases removed from V and 4 bases from J, the gap between germline ends came to 8 bases. This CDR3 comprises 13 residues.

This clonotype was recorded many times. The gene calls are TRBV7-9 and TRBJ2-7; 9 nucleotides match TRBD2. The CDR3 has 14 residues. J was trimmed by 3 bases and V by 5 bases; bases with no gene match: 5. The germline gives CDR1 SEHNR, CDR2 FQNEAQ (reference sequence). CDR3 nucleotide sequence: TGTGCCAGCAGCCCGGGACTAGCAGGCTACGAGCAGTACTTC. It specifies CASSPGLAGYEQYF.

V gene TRBV3-1 combines with J gene TRBJ2-3; D possibly corresponds to TRBD2 (5 bases). Trimming stripped 7 bases from V and 5 bases from J, with 16 bases between. CDR3 length: 14 amino acids. Germline-derived CDR1 and CDR2 are LGHDT and YNNKEL (reference sequence). The CDR3 DNA follows: TGTGCCAGCAACCCGGGATCTGGGCGAGATACGCAGTATTTT. Amino acids: CASNPGSGRDTQYF.

J is TRBJ2-4 and V is TRBV28; unclear D gene. Germline assignment: CDR1 MDHEN and CDR2 SYDVKM. The V end was cut by 0 bases, the J end by 5 bases, with 2 bases between. The CDR3 runs 12 residues. DNA for the CDR3: TGTGCCAGCAGTTTATGGGAAAACATTCAGTACTTC. Translating gives CASSLWENIQYF.

To note about this clonotype: A much more abundant neighbour one base away suggests this may be a read error. The chain has TRBV4-1 and TRBJ1-1; the match to TRBD1 covers 9 bases. CDR3 length equals 15 residues. Germline V gene sequence: CDR1 MGHRA, CDR2 YSYEKL. This CDR3 is CASSQDGTGRTDAFF. Here the CDR3 DNA reads TGCGCCAGCAGCCAAGATGGGACAGGGAGGACTGACGCTTTCTTT.

V usage is TRBV27 and J usage is TRBJ2-1; 8 bases fit TRBD2. The V gene end was trimmed by 6 bases and the J gene end by 10 bases; junction bases not matched to a gene: 20. The germline gives CDR1 MNHEY, CDR2 SMNVEV (reference sequence). CDR3 length equals 17 residues. The CDR3 DNA is TGTGCCAGCAGGCGGGCCTCGGCGGGGGGAGGGGTGAGAGAGCAGTTCTTC. Translation gives CASRRASAGGGVREQFF.